What follows is one T cell receptor beta chain and its context. Its matching antigen is unknown. Generated by immunoSEQ multiplex PCR, the TCRdb table keeps only in-frame clones and is missing some. The sample records approximately 84,000 clones, around four fifths being singletons. The sample originates from a study of T cell responses to AZD1222 COVID-19 vaccine. Study-wide results and limits: Spike-spanning, vaccine-associated CD4 TCRs were dominant at 160-218 and 743-854. Unmutated regions of variants are reportedly targeted by nearly half of spike-specific TCRs.

Trimming removed 1 base from V and 9 bases from J; junction bases left unmatched: 13. CDR1 is SGHTS and CDR2 is YDEGEE in the germline V gene. This CDR3 is built from 15 residues. This clonotype was obtained from an adult who received the AZD1222 COVID-19 vaccine. The chain uses TRBV5-8 and TRBJ2-7; 7 positions agree with TRBD2. The sequenced sample was peripheral blood, obtained 28 days after the second AZD1222 dose. Written as DNA, the CDR3 is TGTGCCAGCAGCTTGATGGGCGGGAGTAACCAGGCGCAGTACTTC. It yields the protein CASSLMGGSNQAQYF.